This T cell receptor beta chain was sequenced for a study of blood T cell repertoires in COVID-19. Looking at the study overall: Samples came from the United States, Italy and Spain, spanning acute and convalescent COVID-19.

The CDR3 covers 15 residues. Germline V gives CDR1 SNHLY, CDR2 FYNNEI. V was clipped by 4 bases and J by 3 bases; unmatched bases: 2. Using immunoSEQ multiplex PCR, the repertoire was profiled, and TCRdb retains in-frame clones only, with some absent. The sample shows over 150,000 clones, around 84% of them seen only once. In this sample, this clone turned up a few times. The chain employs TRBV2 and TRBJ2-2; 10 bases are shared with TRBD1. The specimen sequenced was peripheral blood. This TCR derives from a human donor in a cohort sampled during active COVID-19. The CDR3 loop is CASSGQGADTGELFF. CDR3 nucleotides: TGTGCCAGCAGTGGACAGGGGGCGGACACCGGGGAGCTGTTTTTT.